This T cell receptor (beta chain) was captured by sequencing in a study of cytomegalovirus exposure and HLA in healthy donors. Study-level background: Of roughly 400 genotyped donors, roughly 80% grouped in the Caucasian-associated ancestry cluster.

This CDR3 has 12 residues. V lost 3 bases and J lost 6; bases outside the gene matches: 3. Germline V gene lookup returns CDR1 SGHRS and CDR2 YFSETQ. The study ran its PCR with 60 Vbeta and 13 Jbeta primers. Profiling relied on immunoSEQ multiplex PCR, and the TCRdb table lists in-frame clones only, not all of them. Of about 130,000 clones in the sample, approximately 85% were seen once. With respect to this clone: Its antigen is undetermined.

Study-wide results and caveats: CMV serostatus alone was available as immune exposure information. An analysis was carried out later, and it reportedly showed fewer N-insertions in an Asian-associated ancestry cluster than the roughly 700-donor mean. It was assumed in the presence/absence analyses that sequencing depth was roughly uniform across donors.

The sample comprised PBMCs. The V gene is TRBV5-1, the J gene TRBJ2-7; TRBD2 agrees at 7 bases. This receptor was identified in a boy aged 10-17 years in good health and CMV-seronegative. The CDR3 here is CASSSTSSEQYF. CDR3 bases: TGCGCCAGCAGCTCGACTAGCTCCGAGCAGTACTTC.